This passage covers 10 T cell receptor beta chains from one sample sequenced in a study of HIV-infected patients and healthy controls. Roughly three months, about 14 weeks, into antiretroviral therapy, follow-up blood was collected. No cell fractionation was done, so the repertoire covers all unsorted peripheral blood T cells. Alpha and beta constant-region primers primed reverse transcription of 400 to 500 ng RNA. Using multiplexing indices, alpha and beta chain libraries were generated apart by chain-specific third strand synthesis. A single record per CDR3 protein comes from TCRdb applying MiXCR to the 5' RACE reads. Of some 9,600 distinct CDR3 sequences listed, 5.5% to 7% are singletons. The material sequenced was blood, taken during antiretroviral therapy. All receptors come from an adult with HIV infection. The donor label of this sample is uncertain.

This clonotype occurred many times. The rearrangement joins TRBV11-2 to TRBJ2-7; TRBD1 or TRBD2 may be the D gene (6 bases each). Deletions cut 5 bases from V and 6 bases from J, with 17 bases between. The germline V gene has CDR1 SGHAT and CDR2 FQNNGV. This CDR3 has 14 amino acids. The CDR3 loop is CASSPVGGPSEQYF. The CDR3 coding sequence is TGTGCCAGCAGCCCGGTCGGGGGCCCCAGCGAGCAGTACTTC. The variable domain in full, with the rest retrieved from reference TRBV11-2 and TRBJ2-7, is EAGVAQSPRYKIIEKRQSVAFWCNPISGHATLYWYQQILGQGPKLLIQFQNNGVVDDSQLPKDRFSAERLKGVDSTLKIQPAKLEDSAVYLCASSPVGGPSEQYFGPGTRLTVT.

The table lists this clonotype with many counts. This chain joins TRBV5-1 and TRBJ2-7; 8 bases align to TRBD1. This CDR3 comprises 15 residues. The germline V gene has CDR1 SGHRS and CDR2 YFSETQ. J was trimmed by 3 bases and V by 2 bases; bases with no gene match: 7. The CDR3 is CASSFTGGAFYEQYF. CDR3 coding DNA: TGCGCCAGCAGCTTTACAGGGGGAGCCTTCTACGAGCAGTACTTC.

At least ten counts were recorded for this clonotype. The CDR3 DNA follows: TGTGCCTGGAGTCGGGGCAGTAGCACAGATACGCAGTATTTT. Its protein product is CAWSRGSSTDTQYF. The chain joins TRBV30 to TRBJ2-3; possibly TRBD1 or TRBD2 for D (5 bases each). CDR3 length: 14 residues. Trimming pared 2 bases from V and 0 bases from J, leaving 9 bases between. Per the germline V gene, CDR1 is GTSNPN and CDR2 is SVGIG (reference sequence).

This clonotype was recorded at least ten times. The chain couples TRBV12-3 or TRBV12-4 to TRBJ2-1; 7 nucleotides match TRBD2. This CDR3 has 14 amino acids. The V and J ends lost 2 bases and 9 bases, in that order; junction bases with no gene match: 7. The CDR3 DNA sequence: TGTGCCAGCAGTTTAAGCGGACTAGTCGCTGAGCAGTTCTTC. Translated, it gives CASSLSGLVAEQFF.

The rearrangement links TRBV10-3 to TRBJ1-1; D may be TRBD1 (6 bases). Germline values: CDR1 ENHRY, CDR2 SYGVKD. V gave up 10 bases and J gave up 11 bases, with 23 bases separating them. This CDR3 has 13 residues. Here the CDR3 DNA reads TGTGCCACCACAGGGAGTCAGAGGGCCAGGGCTTTCTTT. The encoded protein is CATTGSQRARAFF.

The chain recombines TRBV5-1 with TRBJ2-3; 14 bases align to TRBD2. V was clipped by 4 bases and J by 2 bases; unmatched bases: 12. Germline V gene sequence: CDR1 SGHRS, CDR2 YFSETQ. This CDR3 has 19 residues. The CDR3 protein is CASSPGGGTSGSTTDTQYF. The CDR3 DNA follows: TGCGCCAGCAGCCCTGGTGGGGGGACTAGCGGGAGTACCACAGATACGCAGTATTTT.

This clonotype was picked up many times. The gene calls are TRBV27 and TRBJ1-1; no clear D gene. CDR1 is MNHEY and CDR2 is SMNVEV in the germline V gene (reference sequence). CDR3 length: 13 amino acids. Trimming removed 7 bases at V and 1 base at J, with 10 bases between. CDR3 region: CASKVDKNTEAFF. The CDR3 DNA reads as TGTGCCAGCAAAGTCGACAAGAACACTGAAGCTTTCTTT.

The chain employs TRBV4-1 and TRBJ2-1, with TRBD2 matching 9 bases. Germline values: CDR1 MGHRA, CDR2 YSYEKL. J was trimmed by 4 bases and V by 1 base; bases with no gene match: 5. This CDR3 has 16 residues. The DNA for the CDR3 is TGCGCCAGCAGCCAAGTCGCGGGGGGGCTTTACAATGAGCAGTTCTTC. This codes for CASSQVAGGLYNEQFF.

This clonotype was seen repeatedly, ten times or more. V gene TRBV7-8 combines with J gene TRBJ1-2, with 8 bases matching TRBD1. Germline trimming cut 5 bases from V and 2 bases from J; bases unmatched to any gene: 7. CDR1 is SGHVS and CDR2 is FQNEAQ in the germline V gene. The CDR3 is 15 amino acids. The CDR3 DNA reads TGTGCCAGCAGCCGCAGGGGGCGGGGAAACTATGGCTACACCTTC. Its translation is CASSRRGRGNYGYTF.

By share, this clonotype ranks as medium-sized. The chain uses TRBV27 and TRBJ1-2, with TRBD1 as a possible D gene (5 bases). Germline values: CDR1 MNHEY, CDR2 SMNVEV (reference sequence). Trimming took off 7 bases at V and 0 bases at J, with 15 bases between the two ends. CDR3 length: 15 residues. This CDR3 is CASKGVEAANYGYTF. In DNA form, the CDR3 reads TGTGCCAGCAAAGGGGTGGAGGCGGCTAACTATGGCTACACCTTC.